Here is one T cell receptor beta chain with its context. Its antigen is not identified. At one end the junction does not follow the germline gene, possibly because of a read error. A primer matching the constant region was used to make TCR beta cDNA from approximately 0.45 ug of total RNA. Researchers made the TCR beta libraries by running three nested multiplex PCR rounds with slightly modified ARM-PCR. The first two PCR rounds, nine to ten cycles each, used TRBV1-TRBV30 forward primers and a C-beta reverse primer. MiXCR, run by TCRdb on the multiplex PCR reads, gives a single entry per CDR3 protein. The table has about 120,000 distinct CDR3 sequences, 55% to 75% seen once. Unsorted bulk tissue (about 20-32 mg) underwent RNA and DNA co-extraction. Every tumor yielded five separate sampled regions. The data belong to a study of tumor-infiltrating lymphocytes in primary liver carcinoma. Study context: The neoplasms were of stage T1-T3 N0M0, with dimensions of roughly 4.2 to 10 cm across. Points from the study as a whole: Top clones occupying all five tumor regions numbered only about 7-24%.

The germline V gene has CDR1 MNHEY and CDR2 SVGEGT. The CDR3 contains 16 residues. V and J are TRBV6-2 or TRBV6-3 and TRBJ1-5; tentative D call: TRBD1 (5 bases). Sequenced material: liver tumor tissue from sampling region 1. Subset indicated: tumor region T1, superior pole. The TCR originated in a woman aged 55-69 years with primary liver carcinoma and hepatitis B virus infection. The CDR3 loop is CASSYARGKGNPPQHF. Written as DNA, the CDR3 is TGTGCCAGCAGTTACGCCCGGGGGAAGGGTAATCCGCCCCAGCATTTT.